Each of the 20 T cell receptor beta chains below was sequenced from the same sample in a study of vaccination and CD4 T cells after COVID-19. For these receptors, no antigen is known. Sequencing of cultured CD4+ T cell DNA used the Oncomine TCR Beta short-read assay. From the PCR reads, TCRdb called clonotypes with MiXCR, one entry per CDR3 protein. The data hold tens of thousands of distinct CDR3 sequences, with roughly a third observed a single time. Time point noted: late sampling 161 to 241 days after vaccination in three convalescent patients. Treatment in this sample: approximately 9-day PBMC culture with coronavirus spike peptide pools or control peptides (ViraFEST assay). The specimen comprised CD4+ T cells from blood, cultured in vitro, sampled about 7 months after SARS-CoV-2 vaccination. Source of these receptors: a human donor who had recovered from COVID-19.

This clonotype has only a few counts. This chain joins TRBV9 and TRBJ1-6; D uncertain. Germline assignment: CDR1 SGDLS and CDR2 YYNGEE. This CDR3 comprises 16 residues. Trimming took off 5 bases at V and 0 bases at J, with 12 bases between the two ends. CDR3 in amino acids: CASSAAIDSYNSPLHF. CDR3 DNA sequence: TGTGCCAGCAGTGCAGCGATAGACTCCTATAATTCACCCCTCCACTTT. The variable domain in full, with the rest retrieved from reference TRBV9 and TRBJ1-6, is DSGVTQTPKHLITATGQRVTLRCSPRSGDLSVYWYQQSLDQGLQFLIQYYNGEERAKGNILERFSAQQFPDLHSELNLSSLELGDSALYFCASSAAIDSYNSPLHFGNGTRLTVT.

The J gene is TRBJ2-3, the V gene TRBV28, with a possible D match to TRBD2 (5 bases). The CDR3 consists of 16 residues. Germline CDR1 MDHEN, CDR2 SYDVKM. With 7 bases removed from V and 0 bases from J, the gap between germline ends came to 17 bases. CDR3 DNA sequence: TGTGCCAGCACCTCCCATCTAGCTAGCAGCACAGATACGCAGTATTTT. Protein product: CASTSHLASSTDTQYF.

Comments on this clonotype: Sequence at one end of the junction differs from germline and may be a read error. The V call is TRBV6-1, the J call TRBJ2-5; TRBD2 matches 9 bases. Germline CDR1 MNHNS, CDR2 SASEGT. This CDR3 is built from 14 residues. CDR3: CASSKAGGWETQYF. For the CDR3, the DNA is TGTGCCAGCAGTAAAGCGGGGGGTTGGGAGACCCAGTACTTC.

V is TRBV6-5 and J is TRBJ1-2; D is perhaps TRBD1 (5 bases). This CDR3 is 16 amino acids long. V was shortened by 2 bases and J by 0 bases, with 13 bases between the two germline ends. Germline V gene sequence: CDR1 MNHEY, CDR2 SVGAGI. The CDR3 region has the DNA TGTGCCAGCAGTTACGAATATAGGGGCTCTAACTATGGCTACACCTTC. Its translation: CASSYEYRGSNYGYTF.

Here the CDR3 DNA reads TGTGCCAGCAGTTTACGACTAGCGGGATTGGAGACCCAGTACTTC. Translation: CASSLRLAGLETQYF. The chain couples TRBV12-3 or TRBV12-4 to TRBJ2-5; 11 nucleotides match TRBD2. Germline trimming cut 2 bases from V and 5 bases from J; bases unmatched to any gene: 4. CDR3 length: 15 amino acids.

This sequence joins TRBV7-2 and TRBJ2-5; D is ambiguous. Per the germline V gene, CDR1 is SGHTA and CDR2 is FQGNSA. Between the trimmed V and J ends, which lost 2 bases and 4 bases, there was a span of 5 bases. The CDR3 is 12 amino acids. CDR3 sequence reads: CASSLLSETQYF. Written as DNA, the CDR3 is TGTGCCAGCAGCTTACTATCAGAGACCCAGTACTTC.

By share, this clonotype ranks as medium-sized. The CDR3 nucleotides read TGCAGTGCTAGAAAGGGGAGTTATGGCTACACCTTC. Translated, it gives CSARKGSYGYTF. The chain joins TRBV20-1 to TRBJ1-2; D possibly corresponds to TRBD1 (5 bases). The CDR3 totals 12 residues. Germline CDR1 DFQATT, CDR2 SNEGSKA (reference sequence). V gave up 2 bases and J gave up 5 bases, with 9 bases separating them.

This chain uses TRBV20-1 with TRBJ2-1; D gene unclear. Germline assignment: CDR1 DFQATT and CDR2 SNEGSKA (reference sequence). Trimming pared 0 bases from V and 2 bases from J, leaving 11 bases between. The CDR3 is 15 residues long. The CDR3: CSARDGRVTYNEQFF. The CDR3 DNA follows: TGCAGTGCTAGAGATGGCCGGGTGACCTACAATGAGCAGTTCTTC.

This chain connects TRBV11-2 to TRBJ1-6; D uncertain. The germline V and J ends were trimmed by 1 base and 4 bases, with 11 bases remaining between them. Germline CDR1 is SGHAT and CDR2 is FQNNGV. CDR3 length: 16 amino acids. The CDR3 sequence is CASSLGWAGYNSPLHF. The CDR3 DNA follows: TGTGCCAGCAGCTTAGGGTGGGCAGGATATAATTCACCCCTCCACTTT.

The chain recombines TRBV20-1 with TRBJ2-7; 9 nucleotides match TRBD2. This CDR3 is 16 amino acids long. From germline, CDR1 is DFQATT and CDR2 SNEGSKA (reference sequence). The J segment lost 0 bases and the V segment lost 6 bases, leaving 12 bases of the junction unmatched. CDR3 nucleotide sequence: TGCAGTGCGGTCCCGGGACTAGCTCAGAGCTCCTACGAGCAGTACTTC. Translation gives CSAVPGLAQSSYEQYF.

V usage is TRBV27 and J usage is TRBJ2-5; 8 nucleotides line up with TRBD1. In germline, CDR1 is MNHEY, CDR2 SMNVEV (reference sequence). The CDR3 is 13 residues long. V lost 8 bases and J lost 5; bases outside the gene matches: 7. The CDR3 DNA sequence: TGTGCCAGCTCCGGGACAGGCGGGGAGACCCAGTACTTC. Its protein product is CASSGTGGETQYF.

This clonotype has only a few counts. The genes are TRBV18 and TRBJ1-2, with D possibly matching TRBD1 (6 bases). Germline V gene data show CDR1 as KGHSH and CDR2 as LQKENI. This CDR3 has 14 residues. V was pared by 0 bases and J by 1 base, with 6 bases between. CDR3 in amino acids: CASSPPDSNYGYTF. CDR3 sequence (DNA): TGTGCCAGCTCACCACCGGACAGTAACTATGGCTACACCTTC.

V and J are TRBV27 and TRBJ2-1; 14 bases agree with TRBD2. CDR3 size: 17 residues. Trimming cost V 5 bases and J 5 bases; bases outside gene matches: 8. Germline V gives CDR1 MNHEY, CDR2 SMNVEV (reference sequence). The DNA for the CDR3 is TGTGCCAGCAGTCAAAGACTAGCGGGAGGGCGAAACAATGAGCAGTTCTTC. Amino acid sequence: CASSQRLAGGRNNEQFF.

The chain has TRBV2 and TRBJ1-6; D perhaps matches TRBD1 (6 bases). The V and J ends lost 5 bases and 6 bases respectively, with 11 bases between them. The CDR3 is made up of 14 amino acids. The germline V gene has CDR1 SNHLY and CDR2 FYNNEI. This CDR3 reads CASSITGSNSPLHF. The CDR3 bases are TGTGCCAGCAGTATAACAGGGAGTAATTCACCCCTCCACTTT. Drawing the rest from reference TRBV2 and TRBJ1-6, the complete variable domain is EPEVTQTPSHQVTQMGQEVILRCVPISNHLYFYWYRQILGQKVEFLVSFYNNEISEKSEIFDDQFSVERPDGSNFTLKIRSTKLEDSAMYFCASSITGSNSPLHFGNGTRLTVT.

For the CDR3, the DNA is TGTGCCAGCAGCGTCTCTAGCGGGAAAAGCTACGAGCAGTACTTC. This sequence encodes CASSVSSGKSYEQYF. The chain recombines TRBV7-3 with TRBJ2-7; TRBD2 agrees at 9 bases. The CDR3 has 15 amino acids. CDR1 is SGHTA and CDR2 is FQGTGA in the germline V gene. The V and J ends lost 5 bases and 3 bases, in that order; junction bases with no gene match: 8.

The V call is TRBV6-1, the J call TRBJ2-5, with a weak D call TRBD2 (6 bases). The CDR3 is made up of 13 amino acids. Trimming left V 6 bases short and J 1 base short, with 9 bases between. Germline V CDR1 and CDR2: MNHNS, SASEGT. This CDR3 reads CASRAGSQETQYF. DNA for the CDR3: TGTGCCAGCAGGGCCGGGAGCCAAGAGACCCAGTACTTC.

The chain uses TRBV15 and TRBJ2-7; tentative D call: TRBD1 (5 bases). The CDR3 covers 15 residues. The germline CDR1 and CDR2 sequences are LNHNV and YYDKDF (reference sequence). Trimming pared 0 bases from V and 2 bases from J, leaving 11 bases between. The CDR3 sequence is CATSRERQGAYEQYF. The CDR3 nucleotides read TGTGCCACCAGCAGAGAAAGGCAGGGTGCCTACGAGCAGTACTTC.

This clonotype was seen a handful of times. The V and J genes are TRBV20-1 and TRBJ1-5; D not resolved. The ends were cut back, 2 bases at V and 2 bases at J, with 13 bases in the middle. Per germline, CDR1 DFQATT and CDR2 SNEGSKA (reference sequence). CDR3 length: 15 residues. CDR3 nucleotide sequence: TGCAGTGCTAGATTGAGTCCCGGCGGCAATCAGCCCCAGCATTTT. This encodes CSARLSPGGNQPQHF.

This clonotype was seen only a few times. The chain links TRBV10-3 to TRBJ1-5; D may be TRBD1 (5 bases). The CDR3 loop spans 13 amino acids. Trimming removed 0 bases at V and 7 bases at J, with 7 bases between. Looked up from germline, CDR1 is ENHRY and CDR2 is SYGVKD. CDR3: CAISESTAQPQHF. The CDR3 region has the DNA TGTGCCATCAGTGAGTCGACAGCCCAGCCCCAGCATTTT.

The J gene is TRBJ2-3, the V gene TRBV2; TRBD1 agrees at 11 bases. This CDR3 is 14 amino acids long. Germline V gene lookup returns CDR1 SNHLY and CDR2 FYNNEI. Trimming cost V 6 bases and J 5 bases; bases outside gene matches: 4. CDR3 protein: CASRRTGGEDTQYF. The CDR3 DNA sequence: TGTGCCAGCAGAAGGACAGGGGGCGAAGATACGCAGTATTTT.